Following are 17 T cell receptor beta chains from one sample sequenced in a study of identical twins (dated by TCRdb to 2016 to 2017). Library creation used 5' RACE. The data were produced on an Illumina HiSeq 2000. TCRdb took the public reads, trimmed them with fastp at Q25, ran MiXCR for clone calling and kept in-frame beta chains. Every distinct CDR3 protein forms one entry, paired with its most common genes and DNA. The sample includes about 340,000 distinct CDR3 sequences, with about 10% observed a single time. In total, the top ten clones hold approximately 9.3% of the sample. Sequenced: naive T cells sorted from blood. The intended sense of this specimen's cell subset or site label: cells isolated with a human naive T-cell isolation kit. These receptors all stem from a woman aged 45-65 years in good health.

The chain has TRBV5-1 and TRBJ2-3; 7 bases map to TRBD1. The V and J ends lost 5 bases and 0 bases, in that order; junction bases with no gene match: 6. Per germline, CDR1 SGHRS and CDR2 YFSETQ. The CDR3 loop spans 15 amino acids. CDR3 amino acids: CASRFDRASTDTQYF. The CDR3 DNA is TGCGCCAGCAGGTTCGACAGGGCCAGCACAGATACGCAGTATTTT.

This clonotype turned up a few times. The V call is TRBV5-1, the J call TRBJ2-5, with D possibly matching TRBD1 (6 bases). The CDR3 totals 17 residues. V shed 2 bases and J shed 1 base, with 18 bases lying between them. CDR1 is SGHRS, CDR2 YFSETQ, per germline. The CDR3 loop reads CASSFLGSKGGQETQYF. The DNA of the CDR3 is TGCGCCAGCAGCTTTTTAGGCTCCAAAGGGGGCCAAGAGACCCAGTACTTC.

The rearrangement links TRBV6-5 to TRBJ2-1; 14 nucleotides align to TRBD2. Germline CDR1 and CDR2: MNHEY and SVGAGI. The CDR3 extends over 15 amino acids. V lost 4 bases, J lost 8 bases, and 4 bases stayed unmatched. The CDR3 bases are TGTGCCAGCAGTTCTCGACTAGCGGGAGGGGATGAGCAGTTCTTC. Translated: CASSSRLAGGDEQFF.

This chain joins TRBV4-1 and TRBJ2-4, with 13 bases that match TRBD2. V gave up 2 bases and J gave up 8 bases; unmatched junction bases: 6. The germline CDR1 and CDR2 sequences are MGHRA and YSYEKL. This CDR3 region has 16 residues. The CDR3 sequence is CASSQIPGTSGDIQYF. The CDR3 DNA is TGCGCCAGCAGCCAAATACCCGGGACTAGCGGGGACATTCAGTACTTC.

V and J are TRBV7-9 and TRBJ2-2, with 9 bases lining up with TRBD1. Germline V gene sequence: CDR1 SEHNR, CDR2 FQNEAQ (reference sequence). The V gene end was trimmed by 5 bases and the J gene end by 5 bases; junction bases not matched to a gene: 9. The CDR3 spans 16 residues. The CDR3 bases are TGTGCCAGCAGCCACGCCGGAGGGACAGGGACCGGGGAGCTGTTTTTT. This encodes CASSHAGGTGTGELFF. Full variable domain (rest looked up from reference TRBV7-9 and TRBJ2-2): DTGVSQNPRHKITKRGQNVTFRCDPISEHNRLYWYRQTLGQGPEFLTYFQNEAQLEKSRLLSDRFSAERPKGSFSTLEIQRTEQGDSAMYLCASSHAGGTGTGELFFGEGSRLTVL.

This chain uses TRBV7-2 with TRBJ2-7; 9 bases align to TRBD2. The CDR3 extends over 14 amino acids. After removal of 4 bases from V and 3 bases from J, the junction contained 4 bases not matched to a gene. Per germline, CDR1 SGHTA and CDR2 FQGNSA. The CDR3 bases are TGTGCCAGCAGCTCCCTAGCGGGGTACTACGAGCAGTACGTC. Amino acids: CASSSLAGYYEQYV.

This clonotype was seen more than once but under ten times. The chain joins TRBV7-2 to TRBJ1-5; 7 bases agree with TRBD1. V was clipped by 1 base and J by 3 bases; unmatched bases: 9. This CDR3 has 17 residues. Germline-derived CDR1 and CDR2 are SGHTA and FQGNSA. The CDR3 DNA reads as TGTGCCAGCAGCTTAGGAACGACAGGGCTCATCAATCAGCCCCAGCATTTT. Translated: CASSLGTTGLINQPQHF.

This clonotype was recorded a few times. This chain connects TRBV12-3 or TRBV12-4 to TRBJ2-5; perhaps TRBD1 as D (6 bases). The CDR3 length is 15 residues. Between the trimmed V and J ends, which lost 5 bases and 5 bases, there was a span of 18 bases. The CDR3, as DNA: TGTGCCAGCAGTCGTAGGGGGTCAGGGCGGGAGACCCAGTACTTC. Residues: CASSRRGSGRETQYF.

This clonotype was recorded many times. The chain carries TRBV4-1 and TRBJ2-5, with TRBD1 as a possible D gene (5 bases). V was trimmed by 1 base and J by 4 bases, leaving 7 bases between them. The germline V gene encodes CDR1 MGHRA and CDR2 YSYEKL. The CDR3 contains 13 residues. CDR3 loop: CASSQVGVETQYF. In nucleotides, the CDR3 is TGCGCCAGCAGCCAAGTAGGGGTAGAGACCCAGTACTTC.

This sequence joins TRBV5-1 and TRBJ2-1, with 10 bases identical to TRBD2. Unmatched junction bases numbered 12, after V lost 5 bases and J lost 7 bases. The V gene's germline CDR1 is SGHRS and CDR2 YFSETQ. The CDR3 contains 16 residues. The CDR3 here is CASRERLAGDKNEQFF. CDR3 sequence (DNA): TGCGCCAGCAGAGAGCGGCTAGCGGGAGATAAAAATGAGCAGTTCTTC. The complete variable domain, with remaining parts taken from reference TRBV5-1 and TRBJ2-1, reads KAGVTQTPRYLIKTRGQQVTLSCSPISGHRSVSWYQQTPGQGLQFLFEYFSETQRNKGNFPGRFSGRQFSNSRSEMNVSTLELGDSALYLCASRERLAGDKNEQFFGPGTRLTVL.

This clonotype was found a few times. The genes are TRBV2 and TRBJ1-2, with unresolved D. CDR3 length: 13 residues. Trimming took 0 bases from V and 5 from J, leaving 7 bases between them. The V gene's germline CDR1 is SNHLY and CDR2 FYNNEI. CDR3 coding DNA: TGTGCCAGCAGTGAAGCAGAAGCTTATGGCTACACCTTC. Translated, it gives CASSEAEAYGYTF.

This clonotype occurred many times. This chain uses TRBV5-1 with TRBJ1-2, with D hard to call. This CDR3 is 12 amino acids long. From germline, CDR1 is SGHRS and CDR2 YFSETQ. Trimming stripped 5 bases from V and 2 bases from J, with 7 bases between. The CDR3 DNA follows: TGCGCCAGCAGAGCCGAGAACTATGGCTACACCTTC. Its protein is CASRAENYGYTF. Full variable domain (remainder filled in from reference TRBV5-1 and TRBJ1-2): KAGVTQTPRYLIKTRGQQVTLSCSPISGHRSVSWYQQTPGQGLQFLFEYFSETQRNKGNFPGRFSGRQFSNSRSEMNVSTLELGDSALYLCASRAENYGYTFGSGTRLTVV.

This clonotype was seen more than once but under ten times. This chain connects TRBV9 to TRBJ2-1, with 10 bases matching TRBD2. This CDR3 is 16 amino acids long. Germline CDR1 reads SGDLS; CDR2 reads YYNGEE. Unmatched junction bases numbered 7, after V lost 4 bases and J lost 3 bases. CDR3 loop: CASSLLAGGLYNEQFF. The CDR3 DNA reads as TGTGCCAGCAGCCTGTTAGCGGGAGGCCTCTACAATGAGCAGTTCTTC.

The chain recombines TRBV12-3 or TRBV12-4 with TRBJ2-1; 11 positions match TRBD2. This CDR3 has 15 residues. Trimming removed 4 bases from V and 7 bases from J; junction bases left unmatched: 6. The CDR3 region has the DNA TGTGCCAGCAGTTACACTAGCGGGAGTCGAAATGAGCAGTTCTTC. Translating it yields CASSYTSGSRNEQFF.

This clonotype was seen ten or more times. The J gene is TRBJ1-5, the V gene TRBV20-1; D is unclear. The CDR3 loop spans 14 amino acids. Germline V CDR1 and CDR2: DFQATT, SNEGSKA (reference sequence). V was shortened by 3 bases and J by 6 bases, with 15 bases between the two germline ends. CDR3 loop: CSASDSRSGQPQHF. Here the CDR3 DNA reads TGCAGTGCTAGTGATAGCCGGTCTGGTCAGCCCCAGCATTTT.

The chain recombines TRBV6-4 with TRBJ2-1; D call uncertain. Trimming removed 5 bases at V and 0 bases at J, with 14 bases between. This CDR3 is built from 16 residues. Germline lookup yields CDR1 MRHNA and CDR2 SNTAGT. CDR3 nucleotide sequence: TGTGCCAGCAGTCCATATAGCCAAAGCTCCTACAATGAGCAGTTCTTC. Amino acid sequence: CASSPYSQSSYNEQFF.

The CDR3 reads CASSPHRGGNYEQYV. For the CDR3, the DNA is TGCGCCAGCAGCCCCCACCGTGGCGGGAACTACGAGCAGTACGTC. The gene calls are TRBV4-1 and TRBJ2-7; maybe TRBD2 (6 bases). Looked up from germline, CDR1 is MGHRA and CDR2 is YSYEKL. The CDR3 is 15 residues long. V was clipped by 4 bases and J by 3 bases, with 16 bases between them.